The 31 T cell receptor beta chains below all came from one sample that was sequenced in a study of technical replicates of blood from a handful of donors. Here immunoSEQ multiplex PCR was the method, and the copy in TCRdb shows in-frame clones only, minus some. The sample yields some 80,000 clones, roughly nine tenths seen once. Sequencing was done on a sample of T cells isolated from PBMCs. The receptor source for this set is a human donor in good health.

This CDR3 is CSGGQATNTEAFF. CDR3 nucleotides: TGCAGCGGGGGACAGGCAACCAACACTGAAGCTTTCTTT. V usage is TRBV29-1 and J usage is TRBJ1-1; TRBD1 matches at 8 bases. The CDR3 has 13 amino acids. From germline, CDR1 is SQVTM and CDR2 ANQGSEA. Unmatched junction bases numbered 6, after V lost 7 bases and J lost 2 bases.

The chain links TRBV9 to TRBJ1-2, with 7 bases fitting TRBD1. Germline CDR1 is SGDLS and CDR2 is YYNGEE. The CDR3 has 14 amino acids. The V segment lost 3 bases and the J segment 2 bases; nucleotides outside the gene matches: 4. Here the CDR3 reads CASSGQGRNYGYTF. The CDR3 DNA follows: TGTGCCAGCAGCGGACAGGGTCGGAACTATGGCTACACCTTC.

V gene TRBV4-3 combines with J gene TRBJ1-2; no reliable D call. CDR1 is LGHNA, CDR2 YSLEER, per germline. V was pared by 0 bases and J by 8 bases, with 13 bases between. This CDR3 has 14 residues. The CDR3 nucleotides read TGCGCCAGCAGCCAAGATTTCGGGAGGGCGGGCTACACCTTC. It yields the protein CASSQDFGRAGYTF.

The V call is TRBV5-4, the J call TRBJ1-1; a weak D match, TRBD1 (6 bases). The CDR3 is 12 residues long. V dropped 3 bases and J dropped 7 bases, with 10 bases sitting between them. CDR1 and CDR2 (germline): SGHNT, YYREEE (reference sequence). The CDR3 region is CASSSLDSEAFF. The CDR3 region has the DNA TGTGCCAGCAGCTCCCTGGACAGTGAAGCTTTCTTT.

This rearrangement joins TRBV6-5 to TRBJ1-3; D perhaps matches TRBD1 (6 bases). CDR1 is MNHEY, CDR2 SVGAGI, per germline. Deletions cut 2 bases from V and 0 bases from J, with 11 bases between. The length of the CDR3 is 16 residues. The CDR3, as DNA: TGTGCCAGCAGTTACGCAGGGGCCTACTCTGGAAACACCATATATTTT. Its protein product is CASSYAGAYSGNTIYF.

The count of this clone is one. DNA of the CDR3: TGTGCCAGCAGCCTTATATTCGGAGACAATGAGCAGTTCTTC. It translates to CASSLIFGDNEQFF. V is TRBV7-9 and J is TRBJ2-1; D gene unclear. Germline V gene sequence: CDR1 SEHNR, CDR2 FQNEAQ (reference sequence). Trimming took off 5 bases at V and 5 bases at J, with 13 bases between the two ends. This CDR3 region has 14 residues.

The J gene is TRBJ2-5, the V gene TRBV30, with 10 nucleotides matching TRBD2. Trimming cost V 5 bases and J 6 bases; bases outside gene matches: 9. Germline CDR1 reads GTSNPN; CDR2 reads SVGIG (reference sequence). The length of the CDR3 is 14 residues. In nucleotides, the CDR3 is TGTGCCTGGCGAGTGAGCGGGAGGGAAAAGACCCAGTACTTC. Translating it yields CAWRVSGREKTQYF. The complete variable domain, with remaining parts taken from reference TRBV30 and TRBJ2-5, reads SQTIHQWPATLVQPVGSPLSLECTVEGTSNPNLYWYRQAAGRGLQLLFYSVGIGQISSEVPQNLSASRPQDRQFILSSKKLLLSDSGFYLCAWRVSGREKTQYFGPGTRLLVL.

The chain carries TRBV30 and TRBJ2-7, with 11 bases identical to TRBD2. V was pared by 4 bases and J by 6 bases, with 11 bases of the junction left unmatched. CDR3 length equals 15 residues. CDR1 is GTSNPN and CDR2 is SVGIG in the germline V gene (reference sequence). CDR3 in amino acids: CAWNSLAGGISEQYF. The CDR3 nucleotides are TGTGCCTGGAATTCTCTAGCGGGAGGTATCAGCGAGCAGTACTTC.

This clone was recorded only once. The chain joins TRBV19 to TRBJ1-5; D may be TRBD1 (6 bases). Germline V CDR1 and CDR2: LNHDA, SQIVND (reference sequence). Trimming took 3 bases from V and 6 from J, leaving 15 bases between them. The CDR3 consists of 15 residues. CDR3 residues: CASSMLRQASQPQHF. The CDR3 DNA is TGTGCCAGTAGTATGTTAAGACAGGCGAGTCAGCCCCAGCATTTT.

The chain carries TRBV5-4 and TRBJ2-3, with 11 bases lining up with TRBD2. Germline V gene lookup returns CDR1 SGHNT and CDR2 YYREEE (reference sequence). V shed 4 bases, J shed 6 bases, and the junction held 10 bases outside the gene matches. This CDR3 spans 16 amino acids. The CDR3 reads CASSQGTSGYSDTQYF. The CDR3 DNA reads as TGTGCCAGCAGCCAAGGGACTAGCGGCTACTCCGATACGCAGTATTTT.

This chain links TRBV30 with TRBJ1-6; TRBD1 matches at 8 bases. CDR3 length: 15 amino acids. The germline V gene has CDR1 GTSNPN and CDR2 SVGIG (reference sequence). V was pared by 0 bases and J by 7 bases, with 5 bases of the junction left unmatched. CDR3 amino acids: CAWSVLTGENSPLHF. The CDR3 nucleotides read TGTGCCTGGAGTGTCTTGACAGGGGAGAATTCACCCCTCCACTTT.

The CDR3 loop is CASSQGGNQPQHF. The CDR3 nucleotides read TGTGCCAGCAGCCAGGGAGGCAATCAGCCCCAGCATTTT. The gene calls are TRBV14 and TRBJ1-5; D gene unclear. V was pared by 3 bases and J by 2 bases, with 5 bases between. The CDR3 has 13 residues. Germline V CDR1 and CDR2: SGHDN, FVKESK. The complete variable domain, with remaining parts taken from reference TRBV14 and TRBJ1-5, reads EAGVTQFPSHSVIEKGQTVTLRCDPISGHDNLYWYRRVMGKEIKFLLHFVKESKQDESGMPNNRFLAERTGGTYSTLKVQPAELEDSGVYFCASSQGGNQPQHFGDGTRLSIL.

V gene TRBV27 combines with J gene TRBJ2-7; D possibly corresponds to TRBD1 (6 bases). This CDR3 spans 16 amino acids. The V end lost 3 bases, the J end lost 1 base, and 16 bases lay between the germline ends. Germline values: CDR1 MNHEY, CDR2 SMNVEV (reference sequence). This CDR3 is CASSFLSGHGSYEQYF. CDR3 DNA sequence: TGTGCCAGCAGTTTCCTGTCGGGACATGGATCCTACGAGCAGTACTTC.

The gene calls are TRBV4-2 and TRBJ2-3; 12 nucleotides align to TRBD2. Trimming cost V 2 bases and J 5 bases; bases outside gene matches: 5. The CDR3 loop spans 16 amino acids. Germline CDR1 reads LGHNA; CDR2 reads YNFKEQ. CDR3 sequence (DNA): TGTGCCAGCAGCCAACGACTAGCGGGAGAAGTAGATACGCAGTATTTT. Translated, it gives CASSQRLAGEVDTQYF.

The chain links TRBV11-3 to TRBJ2-7; 7 positions agree with TRBD2. The CDR3 has 14 amino acids. CDR1 SGHNT and CDR2 YENEEA come from the germline V gene. The junction had 10 bases not matched to a gene; V was cut back by 5 bases and J by 6 bases. The CDR3 protein is CASSPPGLFFEQYF. DNA for the CDR3: TGTGCCAGCAGCCCACCGGGACTATTCTTCGAGCAGTACTTC.

The rearrangement uses TRBV4-2 and TRBJ1-3; D remains ambiguous. V was clipped by 4 bases and J by 0 bases, with 16 bases between them. The CDR3 has 17 residues. Germline V CDR1 and CDR2: LGHNA, YNFKEQ. CDR3 coding DNA: TGTGCCAGCAGCCCTATCATACAGCCAATCTCTGGAAACACCATATATTTT. Translating gives CASSPIIQPISGNTIYF.

The chain links TRBV7-2 to TRBJ2-7, with 8 bases fitting TRBD2. The ends lost 0 bases at V and 2 bases at J; junction bases unmatched: 3. The CDR3 has 15 amino acids. Germline assignment: CDR1 SGHTA and CDR2 FQGNSA. Here the CDR3 DNA reads TGTGCCAGCAGCTTAGCAAGCGGGAGCCCCTACGAGCAGTACTTC. It codes for CASSLASGSPYEQYF. The complete variable domain, with remaining parts taken from reference TRBV7-2 and TRBJ2-7, reads GAGVSQSPSNKVTEKGKDVELRCDPISGHTALYWYRQSLGQGLEFLIYFQGNSAPDKSGLPSDRFSAERTGGSVSTLTIQRTQQEDSAVYLCASSLASGSPYEQYFGPGTRLTVT.

This chain joins TRBV11-3 and TRBJ1-1; D is uncertain. V gave up 3 bases and J gave up 3 bases, with 8 bases separating them. The CDR3 runs 13 residues. Germline V CDR1 and CDR2: SGHNT, YENEEA. The CDR3 DNA reads as TGTGCCAGCAGCTTTAGGGAGTACACTGAAGCTTTCTTT. It codes for CASSFREYTEAFF.

This clone was detected only a few times. This sequence joins TRBV7-3 and TRBJ2-7; D is unclear. V lost 1 base and J lost 3, with 10 bases in between. CDR1 and CDR2 from the germline V gene are SGHTA and FQGTGA. This CDR3 contains 14 residues. CDR3 DNA: TGTGCCAGCAGCTTAATAACCACGGGCTACGAGCAGTACTTC. It yields the protein CASSLITTGYEQYF.

V is TRBV5-5 and J is TRBJ2-3; TRBD1 aligns across 9 bases. The CDR3 extends over 15 amino acids. With V trimmed by 2 bases and J by 3 bases, 4 bases remained unmatched. The germline V gene has CDR1 SGHKS and CDR2 YYEKEE (reference sequence). Here the CDR3 DNA reads TGTGCCAGCAGCTTCGGGACAGGGTTTACAGATACGCAGTATTTT. This translates into CASSFGTGFTDTQYF.

This clone was seen just once. The chain joins TRBV6-1 to TRBJ2-1; 12 nucleotides match TRBD2. Germline lookup yields CDR1 MNHNS and CDR2 SASEGT. J lost 7 bases, V lost 11 bases, and 9 bases had no gene match. The CDR3 covers 14 residues. As DNA, the CDR3 is TGTGCCGGTCTAGCGGGAGGGCCTCATAATGAGCAGTTCTTC. Protein: CAGLAGGPHNEQFF.

V and J are TRBV7-2 and TRBJ1-1, with 7 bases identical to TRBD1. This CDR3 is built from 13 residues. CDR1 SGHTA and CDR2 FQGNSA come from the germline V gene. V dropped 5 bases and J dropped 9; count of bases not matched to a gene: 9. The DNA of the CDR3 is TGTGCCAGCAGCGCCCGACAGGGCACAAAAGCTTTCTTT. The encoded protein is CASSARQGTKAFF.

V usage is TRBV7-6 and J usage is TRBJ1-3; D perhaps matches TRBD1 (5 bases). Germline loops: CDR1 SGHVS, CDR2 FNYEAQ. V was cut by 8 bases and J by 0 bases, with 8 bases left in between. CDR3 size: 13 residues. This chain's CDR3 is CASGGSSGNTIYF. For the CDR3, the DNA is TGTGCCAGCGGGGGGAGCTCTGGAAACACCATATATTTT.

A single count supports this clone. The chain carries TRBV6-1 and TRBJ1-5; no clear D. Germline loops: CDR1 MNHNS, CDR2 SASEGT. The CDR3 is 12 amino acids. Deletions cut 8 bases from V and 4 bases from J, with 9 bases between. In DNA, the CDR3 is TGTGCCAGCGAAACGGGGAATCAGCCCCAGCATTTT. Its protein is CASETGNQPQHF.

The rearrangement links TRBV6-1 to TRBJ1-3, with TRBD1 identical over 8 bases. The ends lost 6 bases at V and 8 bases at J; junction bases unmatched: 9. CDR1 is MNHNS and CDR2 is SASEGT in the germline V gene. The CDR3 is 14 amino acids. CDR3 nucleotide sequence: TGTGCCAGCAGCTTGGACAGGGAGGTTTACACCATATATTTT. It yields the protein CASSLDREVYTIYF.

V and J are TRBV29-1 and TRBJ2-1; TRBD2 matches at 10 bases. CDR1 is SQVTM and CDR2 is ANQGSEA in the germline V gene. The CDR3 has 15 amino acids. J was trimmed by 7 bases and V by 4 bases; bases with no gene match: 10. The CDR3 loop reads CSVAGSGRSPNEQFF. CDR3 bases: TGCAGCGTTGCGGGTAGCGGGAGGTCTCCTAATGAGCAGTTCTTC.

This clone has just one count. This rearrangement joins TRBV29-1 to TRBJ2-4; the match to TRBD2 covers 11 bases. Germline CDR1 is SQVTM and CDR2 is ANQGSEA. This CDR3 contains 15 residues. J gave up 8 bases and V 3 bases, and 9 bases lay outside the gene matches. Here the CDR3 reads CSVDGTSGSGDIQYF. In DNA, the CDR3 is TGCAGCGTTGACGGGACTAGCGGAAGCGGGGACATTCAGTACTTC. Filled out from reference TRBV29-1 and TRBJ2-4, the complete variable domain reads SAVISQKPSRDICQRGTSLTIQCQVDSQVTMMFWYRQQPGQSLTLIATANQGSEATYESGFVIDKFPISRPNLTFSTLTVSNMSPEDSSIYLCSVDGTSGSGDIQYFGAGTRLSVL.

Remarks on this clone: Relative to the germline gene, one junction end is altered; a read error may explain this. The rearrangement joins TRBV7-7 to TRBJ2-3; 8 nucleotides match TRBD1. The germline V gene encodes CDR1 SSHAT and CDR2 FNYEAQ (reference sequence). This CDR3 comprises 15 residues. This CDR3 reads CASSLSGGDADTQYF. DNA of the CDR3: TGTGCTAGCAGCTTATCAGGGGGCGATGCAGATACGCAGTATTTT. The full variable domain, completed using reference TRBV7-7 and TRBJ2-3, is GAGVSQSPRYKVTKRGQDVTLRCDPISSHATLYWYQQALGQGPEFLTYFNYEAQPDKSGLPSDRFSAERPEGSISTLTIQRTEQRDSAMYRCASSLSGGDADTQYFGPGTRLTVL.

The chain uses TRBV6-5 and TRBJ1-3, with D tentatively TRBD1 (6 bases). Trimming left V 4 bases short and J 3 bases short, with 10 bases between. The CDR3 is 14 residues long. CDR1 MNHEY and CDR2 SVGAGI come from the germline V gene. CDR3 loop: CASSSTGSGNTIYF. DNA for the CDR3: TGTGCCAGCAGTTCAACAGGGAGTGGAAACACCATATATTTT.

The chain joins TRBV11-3 to TRBJ2-2; 9 bases align to TRBD1. There are 16 residues in the CDR3. Germline trimming cut 5 bases from V and 3 bases from J; bases unmatched to any gene: 7. Germline V gives CDR1 SGHNT, CDR2 YENEEA. The CDR3 spells CASSTRTGEDTGELFF. CDR3 sequence (DNA): TGTGCCAGCAGCACCCGGACAGGGGAGGACACCGGGGAGCTGTTTTTT.

CDR3 residues: CSVVRGSNTGELFF. The CDR3 DNA is TGCAGCGTTGTTAGGGGGTCTAACACCGGGGAGCTGTTTTTT. The chain employs TRBV29-1 and TRBJ2-2; TRBD1 is a possible D gene (6 bases). The germline CDR1 and CDR2 sequences are SQVTM and ANQGSEA. The CDR3 spans 14 residues. Trimming stripped 4 bases from V and 2 bases from J, with 11 bases between.